The 21 T cell receptor beta chains below come from one sample, sequenced in a study of blood T cell repertoires in COVID-19. This table comes from immunoSEQ multiplex PCR, and its TCRdb copy is limited to in-frame clones, with some not included. The profile shows 190,000 or so clones, about 89% of them singletons. The source material was peripheral blood. Every receptor here comes from a man in his forties or fifties with active or convalescent COVID-19.

The gene calls are TRBV30 and TRBJ2-5; TRBD2 aligns across 13 bases. The CDR3 loop spans 16 amino acids. Germline CDR1 is GTSNPN and CDR2 is SVGIG (reference sequence). The J segment lost 7 bases and the V segment lost 0 bases, leaving 8 bases of the junction unmatched. The CDR3 loop reads CAWSVVTSGGAGTQYF. The CDR3 DNA follows: TGTGCCTGGAGTGTAGTCACTAGCGGGGGGGCTGGGACCCAGTACTTC.

The chain combines TRBV5-8 with TRBJ1-2; D unresolved. The CDR3 contains 17 residues. Germline CDR1 reads SGHTS; CDR2 reads YDEGEE. Trimming shortened V by 6 bases and J by 5 bases, and 26 bases separated the two germline ends. The CDR3 nucleotides are TGTGCCAGCATCCCGCCCATCTGGGAGTGGGCCTCTTATGGCTACACCTTC. Its translation: CASIPPIWEWASYGYTF.

The chain couples TRBV27 to TRBJ2-1; unclear D gene. This CDR3 has 12 amino acids. Germline V CDR1 and CDR2: MNHEY, SMNVEV (reference sequence). V was shortened by 6 bases and J by 6 bases, with 9 bases between the two germline ends. The CDR3 is CASSSRRNEQFF. The DNA for the CDR3 is TGTGCCAGCAGCTCCAGGCGCAATGAGCAGTTCTTC.

The rearrangement uses TRBV2 and TRBJ2-1, with 7 nucleotides matching TRBD1. The CDR3 covers 16 residues. Germline loops: CDR1 SNHLY, CDR2 FYNNEI. V trimming: 4 bases; J trimming: 0 bases; junction bases outside the gene matches: 6. The CDR3 DNA reads as TGTGCCAGCAGTGGCGACGCAGGGGGCTCCTACAATGAGCAGTTCTTC. Its translation is CASSGDAGGSYNEQFF.

This chain uses TRBV7-9 with TRBJ2-7; TRBD1 aligns across 8 bases. The CDR3 length is 14 residues. Per the germline V gene, CDR1 is SEHNR and CDR2 is FQNEAQ (reference sequence). The trim removed 5 bases at V and 3 bases at J, leaving 6 bases unmatched. The CDR3 DNA reads as TGTGCCAGCAGCCCCCAGGGGGCGATCTACGAGCAGTACTTC. Translating it yields CASSPQGAIYEQYF. Full variable domain (rest looked up from reference TRBV7-9 and TRBJ2-7): DTGVSQNPRHKITKRGQNVTFRCDPISEHNRLYWYRQTLGQGPEFLTYFQNEAQLEKSRLLSDRFSAERPKGSFSTLEIQRTEQGDSAMYLCASSPQGAIYEQYFGPGTRLTVT.

The CDR3 DNA follows: TGTGCCAGCAGCGCGGGAGAGACCCAGTACTTC. The encoded protein is CASSAGETQYF. The chain carries TRBV11-2 and TRBJ2-5; a possible D gene is TRBD2 (5 bases). Germline loops: CDR1 SGHAT, CDR2 FQNNGV. The CDR3 has 11 amino acids. V was clipped by 5 bases and J by 4 bases, with 5 bases between them.

The rearrangement links TRBV5-1 to TRBJ1-2, with a tentative D call TRBD1 (5 bases). This CDR3 contains 13 residues. The germline gives CDR1 SGHRS, CDR2 YFSETQ. Between the trimmed V and J ends, which lost 0 bases and 8 bases, there was a span of 11 bases. Here the CDR3 reads CASSLGQGEGYTF. The CDR3 DNA is TGCGCCAGCAGCTTGGGCCAGGGCGAAGGCTACACCTTC. The whole variable domain, filled in from reference TRBV5-1 and TRBJ1-2, reads KAGVTQTPRYLIKTRGQQVTLSCSPISGHRSVSWYQQTPGQGLQFLFEYFSETQRNKGNFPGRFSGRQFSNSRSEMNVSTLELGDSALYLCASSLGQGEGYTFGSGTRLTVV.

This clone was seen a few times. This rearrangement joins TRBV28 to TRBJ1-1, with 12 bases matching TRBD1. The CDR3 has 15 residues. The J segment lost 7 bases and the V segment lost 6 bases, leaving 9 bases of the junction unmatched. Germline V gene sequence: CDR1 MDHEN, CDR2 SYDVKM. In DNA, the CDR3 is TGTGCCAGCAGCCCACCCGGGACAGGGGGCTTTGAAGCTTTCTTT. Residues: CASSPPGTGGFEAFF.

The rearrangement links TRBV12-3 or TRBV12-4 to TRBJ2-1; D call uncertain. This CDR3 region has 13 residues. With 0 bases removed from V and 7 bases from J, the gap between germline ends came to 7 bases. As DNA, the CDR3 is TGTGCCAGCAGTTTAGCCGGTCGGAATGAGCAGTTCTTC. It specifies CASSLAGRNEQFF.

V gene TRBV5-1 combines with J gene TRBJ1-2; perhaps TRBD1 as D (5 bases). The CDR3 is made up of 14 amino acids. Germline assignment: CDR1 SGHRS and CDR2 YFSETQ. V gave up 0 bases and J gave up 7 bases, with 13 bases separating them. CDR3 protein: CASSLGSTRAGYTF. Here the CDR3 DNA reads TGCGCCAGCAGCTTGGGTTCTACCAGGGCTGGCTACACCTTC.

The genes are TRBV7-3 and TRBJ1-6; 7 bases map to TRBD1. This CDR3 spans 15 amino acids. V lost 5 bases to trimming and J lost 4 bases; unmatched junction nucleotides: 5. CDR1 is SGHTA, CDR2 FQGTGA, per germline. In nucleotides, the CDR3 is TGTGCCAGCAGCCCCCAGGGGGGTTATAATTCACCCCTCCACTTT. Protein sequence: CASSPQGGYNSPLHF.

The chain employs TRBV6-1 and TRBJ1-4; 9 positions agree with TRBD1. V lost 3 bases, J lost 3 bases, and 5 bases stayed unmatched. Germline lookup yields CDR1 MNHNS and CDR2 SASEGT. The CDR3 loop spans 16 amino acids. The chain's CDR3 is CASSDGTGMANEKLFF. In DNA, the CDR3 is TGTGCCAGCAGTGATGGGACAGGGATGGCTAATGAAAAACTGTTTTTT.

The V call is TRBV6-1, the J call TRBJ2-1; perhaps TRBD2 as D (7 bases). The CDR3 loop spans 15 amino acids. The germline V gene has CDR1 MNHNS and CDR2 SASEGT. Trimming removed 2 bases at V and 6 bases at J, with 14 bases between. Here the CDR3 reads CASSESQGRGNEQFF. Written as DNA, the CDR3 is TGTGCCAGCAGTGAATCCCAGGGGAGGGGCAATGAGCAGTTCTTC.

This clone occurred once. The V call is TRBV10-3, the J call TRBJ1-1, with 7 bases that match TRBD1. V dropped 2 bases and J dropped 5; count of bases not matched to a gene: 11. CDR1 and CDR2 from the germline V gene are ENHRY and SYGVKD. The CDR3 spans 16 residues. CDR3 coding DNA: TGTGCCATCAGTGAGGGATCTTTCAGGGGGAAAACTGAAGCTTTCTTT. It encodes CAISEGSFRGKTEAFF.

The V gene is TRBV15, the J gene TRBJ1-1; a possible D gene is TRBD1 (6 bases). The CDR3 length is 15 residues. With 2 bases removed from V and 0 bases from J, the gap between germline ends came to 10 bases. Per the germline V gene, CDR1 is LNHNV and CDR2 is YYDKDF (reference sequence). In nucleotides, the CDR3 is TGTGCCACCAGCAGAACAGGGCTGATGAACACTGAAGCTTTCTTT. This encodes CATSRTGLMNTEAFF.

The V gene is TRBV2, the J gene TRBJ2-5; weak D call: TRBD2 (6 bases). V lost 5 bases to trimming and J lost 1 base, with 11 bases between them. The CDR3 sequence is 14 residues long. CDR1 is SNHLY, CDR2 FYNNEI, per germline. The CDR3 protein is CASSRPGLQETQYF. DNA of the CDR3: TGTGCCAGCAGTCGACCGGGACTCCAAGAGACCCAGTACTTC. Combining the CDR3 with reference TRBV2 and TRBJ2-5 gives the whole variable domain EPEVTQTPSHQVTQMGQEVILRCVPISNHLYFYWYRQILGQKVEFLVSFYNNEISEKSEIFDDQFSVERPDGSNFTLKIRSTKLEDSAMYFCASSRPGLQETQYFGPGTRLLVL.

This clone was found once. The V and J genes are TRBV30 and TRBJ1-5; perhaps TRBD1 as D (5 bases). Trimming took 1 base from V and 4 from J, leaving 8 bases between them. The CDR3 has 13 residues. The V gene's germline CDR1 is GTSNPN and CDR2 SVGIG (reference sequence). The CDR3 region is CAWSGKGNQPQHF. CDR3 nucleotides: TGTGCCTGGAGTGGGAAGGGGAATCAGCCCCAGCATTTT.

This chain connects TRBV5-4 to TRBJ2-5, with TRBD2 as a possible D gene (5 bases). Per germline, CDR1 SGHNT and CDR2 YYREEE (reference sequence). Trimming left V 4 bases short and J 5 bases short, with 9 bases between. This CDR3 comprises 12 residues. CDR3 region: CASSLPGETQYF. The CDR3 region has the DNA TGTGCCAGCAGCCTTCCGGGGGAGACCCAGTACTTC.

The genes are TRBV5-5 and TRBJ1-1; D is perhaps TRBD1 (6 bases). Trimming took 2 bases from V and 2 from J, leaving 10 bases between them. The CDR3 has 14 amino acids. Germline V gene data show CDR1 as SGHKS and CDR2 as YYEKEE (reference sequence). The CDR3, as DNA: TGTGCCAGCAGCTTCGGGACAATAAACACTGAAGCTTTCTTT. This translates into CASSFGTINTEAFF.

V is TRBV10-2 and J is TRBJ1-5; D unclear. The CDR3 length is 14 residues. With 0 bases removed from V and 3 bases from J, the gap between germline ends came to 6 bases. Germline assignment: CDR1 WSHSY and CDR2 SAAADI. The CDR3 spells CASSESGFNQPQHF. The DNA of the CDR3 is TGCGCCAGCAGTGAGTCGGGCTTCAATCAGCCCCAGCATTTT.

The V and J genes are TRBV28 and TRBJ1-1, with TRBD1 matching 8 bases. The V gene's germline CDR1 is MDHEN and CDR2 SYDVKM. J was trimmed by 5 bases and V by 6 bases; bases with no gene match: 5. The CDR3 runs to 13 residues. CDR3 protein: CASRQQGGTEAFF. For the CDR3, the DNA is TGTGCCAGCAGACAACAGGGGGGGACTGAAGCTTTCTTT.